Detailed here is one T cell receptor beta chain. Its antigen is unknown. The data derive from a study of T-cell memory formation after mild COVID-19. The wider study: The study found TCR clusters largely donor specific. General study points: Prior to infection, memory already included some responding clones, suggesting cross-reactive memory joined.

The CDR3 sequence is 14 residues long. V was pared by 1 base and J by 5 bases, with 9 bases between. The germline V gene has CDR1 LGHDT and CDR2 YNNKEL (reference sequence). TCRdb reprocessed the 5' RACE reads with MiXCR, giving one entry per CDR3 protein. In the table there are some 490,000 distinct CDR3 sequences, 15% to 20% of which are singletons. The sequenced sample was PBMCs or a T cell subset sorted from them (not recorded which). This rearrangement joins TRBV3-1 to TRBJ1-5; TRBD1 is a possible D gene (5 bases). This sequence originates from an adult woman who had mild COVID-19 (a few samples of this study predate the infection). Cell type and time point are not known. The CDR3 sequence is CASSQGGFDQPQHF. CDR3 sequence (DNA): TGTGCCAGCAGCCAAGGGGGCTTCGATCAGCCCCAGCATTTT.